This T cell receptor (beta chain) stems from a study of cytomegalovirus exposure and HLA in healthy donors. Study details: Genetic ancestry analysis placed over 65% of the 398 donors that were genotyped in the Caucasian-associated cluster. Overall study findings and caveats: What a later analysis showed was that several of the most significant clusters appeared linked to common viral pathogens. From TCR beta sequences, most subjects' HLA-A and HLA-B alleles were reportedly predicted accurately.

Trimming stripped 5 bases from V and 1 base from J, with 11 bases between. The CDR3 is 14 residues long. Germline V lookup: CDR1 LNHDA, CDR2 SQIVND (reference sequence). To note about this clone: What it binds is unknown.

The primer mix had 60 Vbeta and 13 Jbeta primers. Here immunoSEQ multiplex PCR was the method, and the copy in TCRdb shows in-frame clones only, minus some. The sample consists of about 130,000 clones, approximately 84% of them appearing once. The specimen was PBMCs. This TCR came from a woman between 40 and 55 years old in good health and CMV-seronegative. This chain connects TRBV19 to TRBJ1-1, with no clear D. DNA for the CDR3: TGTGCCAGTAGTTCCGGAGTGACGAACACTGAAGCTTTCTTT. Its translation: CASSSGVTNTEAFF.